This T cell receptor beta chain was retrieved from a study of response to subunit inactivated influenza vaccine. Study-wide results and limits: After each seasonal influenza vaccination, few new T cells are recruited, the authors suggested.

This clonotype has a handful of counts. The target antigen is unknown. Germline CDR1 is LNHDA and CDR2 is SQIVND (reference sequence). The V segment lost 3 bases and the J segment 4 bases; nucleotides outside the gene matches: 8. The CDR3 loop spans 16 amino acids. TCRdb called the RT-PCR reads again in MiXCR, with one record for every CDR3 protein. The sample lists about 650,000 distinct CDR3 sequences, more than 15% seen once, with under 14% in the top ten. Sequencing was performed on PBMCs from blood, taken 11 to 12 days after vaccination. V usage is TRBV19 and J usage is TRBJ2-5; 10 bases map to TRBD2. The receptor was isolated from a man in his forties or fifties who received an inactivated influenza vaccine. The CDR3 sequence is CASSMGLAGASETQYF. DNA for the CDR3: TGTGCCAGTAGTATGGGGCTAGCGGGAGCCTCAGAGACCCAGTACTTC.